The present TCR beta chain was sequenced within a study of blood T cell repertoires in COVID-19. Study-level information: Donors in the United States, Italy and Spain gave samples during acute or convalescent COVID-19.

Germline CDR1 reads MNHEY; CDR2 reads SMNVEV (reference sequence). This CDR3 spans 14 amino acids. The V end was cut by 4 bases, the J end by 8 bases, with 17 bases between. The assay was immunoSEQ multiplex PCR, and TCRdb's table has in-frame clones only and misses some. The sample carries tens of thousands of clones, around 87% recorded once. Input material: peripheral blood. The chain recombines TRBV27 with TRBJ1-2; a possible D gene is TRBD1 (6 bases). This receptor was taken from a man in his fifties or sixties with active or convalescent COVID-19. The CDR3 DNA sequence: TGTGCCAGCAGTTCCTCGGGGGGGGCGACAGGCTACACCTTC. Translation gives CASSSSGGATGYTF.